This T cell receptor (beta chain) emerged from a study of response to subunit inactivated influenza vaccine. General observations from the study: Few additional T cells are recruited per seasonal influenza vaccination, authors suggested.

This clonotype was detected a few times. Its antigen is currently unknown. The CDR3 is made up of 13 amino acids. V shed 3 bases and J shed 4 bases, with 9 bases lying between them. The V gene's germline CDR1 is ENHRY and CDR2 SYGVKD. TCRdb passed the RT-PCR reads through MiXCR, listing each CDR3 protein once. Of a few hundred thousand distinct CDR3 sequences listed, 11% to 15% are singletons. The TCR sequence derives from a man aged 45-65 years who received an inactivated influenza vaccine. The rearrangement joins TRBV10-3 to TRBJ2-5; D is perhaps TRBD1 or TRBD2 (6 bases each). Sequenced here: PBMCs from blood, sampled 11 to 12 days after vaccination. The CDR3 is CAISDGGRETQYF. The CDR3 coding sequence is TGTGCCATCAGTGATGGGGGGCGAGAGACCCAGTACTTC.